Described below is a single T cell receptor beta chain sequence and its context. The antigen remains undetermined. The entry originates in a study of blood T cells in healthy people across ages. Findings and limits, study-wide: Reliance upon unsorted PBMCs precluded definitive naive versus antigen-experienced comparison. When set beside aged donors, long-lived donors presented more naive CD4+ cells and higher diversity.

Germline V gene sequence: CDR1 DFQATT, CDR2 SNEGSKA (reference sequence). The CDR3 has 17 amino acids. Trimming took 0 bases from V and 8 from J, leaving 20 bases between them. Through a sample-barcoded 5' primer and a J-beta primer mix, a second PCR was run for about 6 to 11 cycles. Each cDNA was tagged by a template-switch adaptor containing 12 random nucleotides. One entry per CDR3 protein results from TCRdb running MiXCR on the 5' RACE reads. The table lists approximately 820,000 distinct CDR3 sequences, around 42% of them singletons. The genes are TRBV20-1 and TRBJ1-6; D is ambiguous. The source material was blood. The clonotype comes from a man aged 60 to 69 in good health. CDR3: CSARDPNEGVAYSPLHF. The CDR3 nucleotides are TGCAGTGCTAGAGATCCGAACGAGGGAGTTGCTTATTCACCCCTCCACTTT.